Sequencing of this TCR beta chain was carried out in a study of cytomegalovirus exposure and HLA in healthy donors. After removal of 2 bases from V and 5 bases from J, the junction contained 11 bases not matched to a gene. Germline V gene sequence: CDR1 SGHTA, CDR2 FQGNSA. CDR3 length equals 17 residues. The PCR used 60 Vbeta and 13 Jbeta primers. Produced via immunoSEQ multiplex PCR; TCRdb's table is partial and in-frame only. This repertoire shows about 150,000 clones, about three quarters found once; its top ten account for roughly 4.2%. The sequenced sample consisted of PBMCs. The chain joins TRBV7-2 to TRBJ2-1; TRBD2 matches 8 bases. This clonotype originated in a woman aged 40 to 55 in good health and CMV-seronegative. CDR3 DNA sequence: TGTGCCAGCAGCTTACGTCAGAGCGGGAGTGGGGACAATGAGCAGTTCTTC. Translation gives CASSLRQSGSGDNEQFF.